Listed below are T cell receptor beta chains from one sample, sequenced in a study of human T cells and chemical hapten exposure. One entry per CDR3 protein results from TCRdb running MiXCR on the RACE reads. Here the sample spans tens of thousands of distinct CDR3 sequences, 8% to 13% being singletons. The sequencing used whole blood, collected in connection with sensitization to the hapten diphenylcyclopropenone (DPC). These receptor sequences come from a woman between 40 and 50 years old with alopecia areata. Some clones in this sample may be carry-over from other donors' samples. The CDR3 runs from the conserved cysteine through the conserved F or W. The D gene is left open where the match is weak. Where a row states a size, it is once, few, many or the class of an expanded clone; other rows omit it.

clone_size	v_call	j_call	d_call	cdr3_aa	cdr3_nt
NA	TRBV12-3/TRBV12-4	TRBJ2-1	TRBD1	CASSLATGNYNEQFF	TGTGCCAGCAGTTTGGCGACAGGGAATTACAATGAGCAGTTCTTC
few	TRBV28	TRBJ2-1	TRBD1	CASTLPDRDNEQFF	TGTGCCAGCACCCTACCGGACAGGGACAATGAGCAGTTCTTC
NA	TRBV7-8	TRBJ2-3	NA	CASSPRDPGSTQYF	TGTGCCAGCAGCCCCCGGGACCCGGGAAGTACGCAGTATTTT
many	TRBV3-1	TRBJ2-3	NA	CASSQVPGDTQYF	TGTGCCAGCAGCCAAGTTCCGGGAGATACGCAGTATTTT
medium-sized	TRBV7-9	TRBJ1-5	NA	CASSLSANQPQHF	TGTGCCAGCAGCTTAAGTGCCAATCAGCCCCAGCATTTT
NA	TRBV20-1	TRBJ2-3	NA	CSARDRLAPDTQYF	TGCAGTGCTAGAGATCGTCTAGCCCCAGATACGCAGTATTTT
many	TRBV7-9	TRBJ2-1	NA	CASSLSGAAEQFF	TGTGCCAGCAGCTTATCCGGGGCTGCTGAGCAGTTCTTC
NA	TRBV20-1	TRBJ1-1	NA	CSATRTANTEAFF	TGCAGTGCTACTCGGACAGCCAACACTGAAGCTTTCTTT
NA	TRBV11-2	TRBJ2-4	NA	CASSFIENIQYF	TGTGCCAGCAGCTTTATTGAGAACATTCAGTACTTC
few	TRBV6-2/TRBV6-3	TRBJ2-7	TRBD1	CATGTGWHEQYF	TGTGCCACCGGGACAGGGTGGCATGAGCAGTACTTC
few	TRBV6-2/TRBV6-3	TRBJ2-7	TRBD2	CASSHRLASSEQYF	TGTGCCAGCAGTCACCGACTAGCCTCTAGCGAGCAGTACTTC
many	TRBV10-3	TRBJ2-7	NA	CAISEGQSSSYEQYF	TGTGCCATCAGTGAAGGACAGTCCAGCTCCTACGAGCAGTACTTC
few	TRBV7-9	TRBJ1-2	NA	CASSLNSRGADYGYTF	TGTGCCAGCAGCTTAAATTCAAGAGGCGCCGATTATGGCTACACCTTC
NA	TRBV5-1	TRBJ2-1	NA	CASSLAGTPYNEQFF	TGCGCCAGCAGCTTGGCGGGGACACCTTACAATGAGCAGTTCTTC
few	TRBV20-1	TRBJ2-4	NA	CSVKGPAKNIQYF	TGCAGTGTGAAGGGTCCCGCCAAAAACATTCAGTACTTC
NA	TRBV12-3/TRBV12-4	TRBJ2-1	NA	CASSPPSSEQFF	TGTGCCAGCAGCCCCCCCTCTTCTGAGCAGTTCTTC
many	TRBV18	TRBJ1-5	NA	CASSPASYQPQHF	TGTGCCAGCTCACCAGCCAGTTATCAGCCCCAGCATTTT
NA	TRBV20-1	TRBJ2-3	NA	CSARQGSTDTQYF	TGCAGTGCTAGGCAGGGCAGCACAGATACGCAGTATTTT
many	TRBV7-2	TRBJ2-7	TRBD2	CASSLALAGTHEQYF	TGTGCCAGCAGCTTAGCGCTAGCGGGGACCCACGAGCAGTACTTC
many	TRBV7-6	TRBJ2-3	TRBD2	CASSPVGLAGTDTQYF	TGTGCCAGCAGCCCAGTGGGATTAGCGGGAACAGATACGCAGTATTTT
many	TRBV29-1	TRBJ1-1	NA	CSTRGLLTEAFF	TGCAGCACCCGGGGACTTCTCACTGAAGCTTTCTTT
few	TRBV2	TRBJ2-7	NA	CASSGGPSYEQYF	TGTGCCAGCAGCGGGGGCCCATCCTACGAGCAGTACTTC
NA	TRBV18	TRBJ2-7	NA	CASSPPSRGASYEQYF	TGTGCCAGCTCACCACCCTCACGGGGGGCGTCCTACGAGCAGTACTTC
NA	TRBV10-3	TRBJ2-6	NA	CAISGFSGANVLTF	TGTGCCATCAGTGGGTTCTCTGGGGCCAACGTCCTGACTTTC
many	TRBV5-1	TRBJ1-1	NA	CASSPDRNNMNTEAFF	TGCGCCAGCAGCCCCGACAGAAATAATATGAACACTGAAGCTTTCTTT
many	TRBV5-4	TRBJ2-1	NA	CASSLDSARVNEQFF	TGTGCCAGCAGCTTGGACTCGGCCAGGGTTAATGAGCAGTTCTTC
NA	TRBV7-2	TRBJ2-6	NA	CASSLRASGANVLTF	TGTGCCAGCAGCTTAAGGGCTTCTGGGGCCAACGTCCTGACTTTC
NA	TRBV5-4	TRBJ1-1	NA	CASSLSSTQVAEAFF	TGTGCCAGCAGCTTGAGTTCTACCCAAGTGGCTGAAGCTTTCTTT
many	TRBV18	TRBJ2-6	TRBD2	CASSPGEGRVLTF	TGTGCCAGCTCACCAGGGGAGGGTCGTGTCCTGACTTTC
many	TRBV7-9	TRBJ2-7	TRBD2	CASSPPRRGESSYEQYF	TGTGCCAGCAGCCCACCCCGGCGGGGGGAGAGCTCCTACGAGCAGTACTTC
NA	TRBV20-1	TRBJ1-1	TRBD1	CSARTGEHMNTEAFF	TGCAGTGCTAGGACAGGGGAGCACATGAACACTGAAGCTTTCTTT
once	TRBV27	TRBJ2-7	NA	CASSSGSWYEQYF	TGTGCCAGCAGTTCTGGTAGCTGGTACGAGCAGTACTTC
NA	TRBV10-2	TRBJ2-5	NA	CASSESGVEPTKQETQYF	TGCGCCAGCAGTGAGTCTGGGGTCGAGCCCACTAAACAAGAGACCCAGTACTTC
NA	TRBV28	TRBJ2-7	NA	CASMGGYEQYF	TGTGCCAGCATGGGGGGCTACGAGCAGTACTTC
NA	TRBV7-9	TRBJ2-5	TRBD1	CAARQGSGETQYF	TGTGCCGCTCGACAGGGCTCCGGGGAGACCCAGTACTTC
few	TRBV30	TRBJ2-2	NA	CALLLAAGELFF	TGTGCCTTACTTCTCGCGGCCGGGGAGCTGTTTTTT
many	TRBV20-1	TRBJ1-1	NA	CSANDVVSSEAFF	TGCAGTGCTAACGACGTAGTATCTTCCGAAGCTTTCTTT
many	TRBV7-9	TRBJ2-7	NA	CASSPDGYEQYF	TGTGCCAGCAGCCCGGACGGCTACGAGCAGTACTTC
many	TRBV6-6	TRBJ1-1	NA	CAIGQITEAFF	TGTGCCATAGGACAGATCACTGAAGCTTTCTTT
NA	TRBV10-3	TRBJ1-5	NA	CAISERETNQPQHF	TGTGCCATCAGTGAGAGGGAGACCAATCAGCCCCAGCATTTT